Listed below are T cell receptor beta chains from one sample, sequenced in a study of blood T cell repertoires in COVID-19. Assay: immunoSEQ multiplex PCR; the TCRdb copy retains only in-frame clones and omits some. This sample has approximately 240,000 clones, with around four fifths found just once. The sample taken for sequencing was peripheral blood. The receptors were sampled from a woman between 55 and 75 years old who had recovered from COVID-19. The CDR3 runs from the conserved cysteine through the conserved F or W. D genes are given only for firm matches. Not every row has a clone size; where given, it reads once, few, many or a size class.

NA	TRBV30	15	TRBD2	TRBJ2-1	CACQPGLAGRNEQFF	TGTGCCTGTCAGCCGGGACTAGCGGGGAGGAATGAGCAGTTCTTC
few	TRBV7-6	15	NA	TRBJ1-5	CASSLVPGYNQPQHF	TGTGCCAGCAGCTTAGTTCCGGGGTACAATCAGCCCCAGCATTTT
NA	TRBV3-1/TRBV3-2	17	TRBD2	TRBJ2-7	CASSQESSGLGTYEQYF	TGTGCCAGCAGCCAAGAGAGTTCGGGACTAGGAACCTACGAGCAGTACTTC
NA	TRBV6-2/TRBV6-3	19	NA	TRBJ1-2	CASSYFEASGLPRDYGYTF	TGTGCCAGCAGTTACTTCGAGGCGTCGGGACTCCCTAGGGACTATGGCTACACCTTC
NA	TRBV11-2	14	NA	TRBJ2-1	CASSLVGDNNEQFF	TGTGCCAGCAGCTTAGTTGGGGACAACAATGAGCAGTTCTTC
NA	TRBV5-4	16	NA	TRBJ2-2	CASSSDLTGSAGELFF	TGTGCCAGCAGCTCGGACCTGACAGGATCGGCCGGGGAGCTGTTTTTT
NA	TRBV29-1	11	NA	TRBJ2-7	CSVETDYEQYF	TGCAGCGTTGAGACAGACTACGAGCAGTACTTC
NA	TRBV5-1	16	NA	TRBJ2-2	CASSLEGHLNTGELFF	TGCGCCAGCAGCTTGGAAGGACACCTGAACACCGGGGAGCTGTTTTTT
NA	TRBV20-1	13	TRBD2	TRBJ2-1	CSASSGGAYEQFF	TGCAGTGCTAGTAGCGGGGGGGCCTATGAGCAGTTCTTC
NA	TRBV7-8	14	NA	TRBJ2-7	CASSLNGGSYEQYF	TGTGCCAGCAGCCTCAATGGAGGTTCCTACGAGCAGTACTTC
NA	TRBV30	16	TRBD1	TRBJ1-6	CAWSKGQGWYNSPLHF	TGTGCCTGGAGTAAGGGACAGGGGTGGTATAATTCACCCCTCCACTTT